This TCR beta chain was captured in a study of regulatory T cells in long-lasting Graves disease. Indicated time point: newly diagnosed GD, antithyroid drugs for less than 3 months. Scientists built the TCR library using RNA that was extracted from PBMCs. Each patient gave Nine milliliters of EDTA-anticoagulated peripheral blood. The table lists this clonotype with a few counts. The CDR3 spans 16 residues. V gave up 0 bases and J gave up 1 base, with 15 bases separating them. CDR1 DFQATT and CDR2 SNEGSKA come from the germline V gene (reference sequence). Researchers made TCR beta libraries by using iRepertoire HTBI primers and running Arm-PCR on CDR3 regions. One entry per CDR3 protein, called by TCRdb with MiXCR from the multiplex PCR reads. The table shows under 300,000 distinct CDR3 sequences, with roughly 21% occurring only once.

The starting material was peripheral blood mononuclear cells (PBMCs), obtained at new diagnosis, from a patient treated with antithyroid drugs. V is TRBV20-1 and J is TRBJ1-2; D not certain. This clonotype was sampled from a female donor with Graves disease. As DNA, the CDR3 is TGCAGTGCTAGAGACCCCCTGGCGGGTAATAACTATGGCTACACCTTC. It specifies CSARDPLAGNNYGYTF.